Sequencing of this TCR beta chain was carried out in a study of spatial heterogeneity in lung cancer. V was cut by 3 bases and J by 4 bases, with 10 bases left in between. There are 13 residues in the CDR3. The germline V gene encodes CDR1 SGHRS and CDR2 YFSETQ. Study results and caveats: It was found that expanded intratumoral alpha and beta TCR counts tracked tumor mutation counts.

Unique molecular identifiers, one per molecule, were present on every TCR cDNA molecule. TCRdb independently ran MiXCR on the 5' RACE reads; one entry per CDR3 protein. The table lists fewer than 3,500 distinct CDR3 sequences, under 7% of them singletons, with approximately 30% in the top ten. This clonotype was seen only a few times. Its antigen is unidentified. Being one base from a much bigger clone, this may be a read error. Time point noted: sample taken at primary tumor resection. Whole RNA obtained from tumor, nontumor lung or frozen PBMC underwent sequencing without sorting. Sequences were derived from lung tumor tissue, sampled at surgery. The receptor was derived from a male donor with early-stage non-small cell lung cancer. The genes are TRBV5-1 and TRBJ1-2; D is undetermined. The CDR3, as DNA: TGCGCCAGCAGCTCGGGAGGCGCCTATGGCTACACCTTC. As protein: CASSSGGAYGYTF.